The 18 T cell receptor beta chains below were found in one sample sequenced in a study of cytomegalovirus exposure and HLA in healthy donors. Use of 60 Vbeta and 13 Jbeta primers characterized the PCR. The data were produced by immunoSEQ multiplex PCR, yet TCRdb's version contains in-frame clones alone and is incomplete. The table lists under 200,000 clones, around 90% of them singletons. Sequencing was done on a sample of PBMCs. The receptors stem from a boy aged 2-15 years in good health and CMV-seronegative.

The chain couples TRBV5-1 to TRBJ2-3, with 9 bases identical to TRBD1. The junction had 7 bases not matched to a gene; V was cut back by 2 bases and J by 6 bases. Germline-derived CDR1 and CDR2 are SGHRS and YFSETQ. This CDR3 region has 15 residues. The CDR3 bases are TGCGCCAGCAGCTTTGAGGGACAGGGAGGGGATACGCAGTATTTT. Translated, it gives CASSFEGQGGDTQYF.

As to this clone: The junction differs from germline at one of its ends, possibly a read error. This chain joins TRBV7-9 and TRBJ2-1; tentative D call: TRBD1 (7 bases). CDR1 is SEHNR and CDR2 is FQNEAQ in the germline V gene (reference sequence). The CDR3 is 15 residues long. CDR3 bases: TGTTCCAGCAGCTTAATCCGGACAGGAGGGTGGGAGCAGTTCTTC. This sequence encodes CSSSLIRTGGWEQFF.

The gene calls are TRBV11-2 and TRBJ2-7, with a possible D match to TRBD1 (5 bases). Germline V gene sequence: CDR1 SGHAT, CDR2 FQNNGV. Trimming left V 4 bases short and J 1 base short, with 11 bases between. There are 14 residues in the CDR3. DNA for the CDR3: TGTGCCAGCAGCTCGTTTCCAGGGTCCTACGAGCAGTACTTC. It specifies CASSSFPGSYEQYF.

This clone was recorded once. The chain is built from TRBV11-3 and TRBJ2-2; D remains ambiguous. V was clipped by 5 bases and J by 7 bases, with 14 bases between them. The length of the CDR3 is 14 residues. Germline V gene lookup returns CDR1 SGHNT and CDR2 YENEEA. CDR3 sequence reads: CASSLHSLGGELFF. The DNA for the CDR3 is TGTGCCAGCAGCCTTCACAGTCTTGGCGGGGAGCTGTTTTTT.

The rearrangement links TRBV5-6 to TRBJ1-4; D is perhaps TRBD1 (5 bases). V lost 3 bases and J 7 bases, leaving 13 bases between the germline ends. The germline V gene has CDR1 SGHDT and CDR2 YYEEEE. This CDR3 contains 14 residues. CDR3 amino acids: CASSSGGFSEKLFF. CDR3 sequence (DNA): TGTGCCAGCAGCTCTGGGGGGTTCTCTGAAAAACTGTTTTTT.

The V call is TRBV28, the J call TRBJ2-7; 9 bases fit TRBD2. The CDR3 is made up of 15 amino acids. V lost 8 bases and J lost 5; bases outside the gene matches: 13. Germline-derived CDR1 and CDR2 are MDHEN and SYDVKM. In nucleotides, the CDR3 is TGTGCCAGCGTAGGGGCCGGGACTAGCCGCCACGAGCAGTACTTC. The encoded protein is CASVGAGTSRHEQYF.

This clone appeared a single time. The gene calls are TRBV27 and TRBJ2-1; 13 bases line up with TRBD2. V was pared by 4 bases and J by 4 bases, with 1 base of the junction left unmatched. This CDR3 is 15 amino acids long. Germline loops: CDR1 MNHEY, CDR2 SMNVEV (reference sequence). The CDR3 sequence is CASSSTSGGYNEQFF. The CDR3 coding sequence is TGTGCCAGCAGTTCGACTAGCGGGGGGTACAATGAGCAGTTCTTC.

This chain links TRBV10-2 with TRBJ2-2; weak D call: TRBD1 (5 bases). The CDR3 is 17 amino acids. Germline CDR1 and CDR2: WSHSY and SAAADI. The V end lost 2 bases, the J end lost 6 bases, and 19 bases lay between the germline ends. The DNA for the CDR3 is TGCGCCAGCAGTGAGGCCACAGGAAATATCCACGCCGGGGAGCTGTTTTTT. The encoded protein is CASSEATGNIHAGELFF.

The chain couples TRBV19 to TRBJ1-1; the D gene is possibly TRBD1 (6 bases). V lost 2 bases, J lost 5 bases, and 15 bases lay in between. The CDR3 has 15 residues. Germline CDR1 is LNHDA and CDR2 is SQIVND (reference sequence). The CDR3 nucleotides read TGTGCCAGTAGTATAACAGGGTCCCTGAGGACTGAAGCTTTCTTT. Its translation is CASSITGSLRTEAFF.

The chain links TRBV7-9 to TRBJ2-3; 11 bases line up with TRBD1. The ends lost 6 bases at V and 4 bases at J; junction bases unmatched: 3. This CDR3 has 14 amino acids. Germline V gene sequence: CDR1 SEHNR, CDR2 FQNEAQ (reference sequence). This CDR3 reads CASSPGQGADTQYF. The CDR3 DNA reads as TGTGCCAGCAGTCCGGGACAGGGGGCAGATACGCAGTATTTT.

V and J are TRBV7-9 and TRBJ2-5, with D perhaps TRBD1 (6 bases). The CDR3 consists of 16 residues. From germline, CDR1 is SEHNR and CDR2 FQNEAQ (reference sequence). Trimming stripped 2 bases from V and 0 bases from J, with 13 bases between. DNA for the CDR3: TGTGCCAGCAGCTTAATACAGGGTCTTTACCAAGAGACCCAGTACTTC. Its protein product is CASSLIQGLYQETQYF.

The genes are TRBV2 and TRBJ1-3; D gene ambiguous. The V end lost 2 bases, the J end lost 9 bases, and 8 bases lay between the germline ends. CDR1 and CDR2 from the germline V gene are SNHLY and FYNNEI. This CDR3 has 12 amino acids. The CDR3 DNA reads TGTGCCAGCAGTGAACTCGCGGGCACCATATATTTT. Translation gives CASSELAGTIYF.

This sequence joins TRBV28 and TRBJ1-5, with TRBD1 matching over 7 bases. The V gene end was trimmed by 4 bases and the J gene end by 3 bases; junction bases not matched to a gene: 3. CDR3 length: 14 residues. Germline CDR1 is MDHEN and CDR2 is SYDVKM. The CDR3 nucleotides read TGTGCCAGCAGTTCCACAGGGGACAATCAGCCCCAGCATTTT. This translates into CASSSTGDNQPQHF. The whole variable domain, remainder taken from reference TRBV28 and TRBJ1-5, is DVKVTQSSRYLVKRTGEKVFLECVQDMDHENMFWYRQDPGLGLRLIYFSYDVKMKEKGDIPEGYSVSREKKERFSLILESASTNQTSMYLCASSSTGDNQPQHFGDGTRLSIL.

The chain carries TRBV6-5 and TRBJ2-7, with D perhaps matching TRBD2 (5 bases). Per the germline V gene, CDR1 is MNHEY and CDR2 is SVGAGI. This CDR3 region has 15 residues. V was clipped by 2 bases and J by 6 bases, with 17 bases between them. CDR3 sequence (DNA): TGTGCCAGCAGTTACGGCGCCGGGGTGGCTACCGAGCAGTACTTC. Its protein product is CASSYGAGVATEQYF.

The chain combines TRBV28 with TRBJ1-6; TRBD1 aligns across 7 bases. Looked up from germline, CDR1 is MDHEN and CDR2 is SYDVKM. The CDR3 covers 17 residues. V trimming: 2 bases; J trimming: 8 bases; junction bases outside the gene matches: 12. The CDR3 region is CASSLLLQGSSYSPLHF. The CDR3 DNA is TGTGCCAGCAGTTTACTCCTACAGGGGTCCTCCTATTCACCCCTCCACTTT.

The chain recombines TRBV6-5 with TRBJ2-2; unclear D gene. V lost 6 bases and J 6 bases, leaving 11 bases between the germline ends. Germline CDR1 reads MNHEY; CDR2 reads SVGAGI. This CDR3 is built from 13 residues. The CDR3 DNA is TGTGCCAGCAGCCCCTCCTGGCCCGGGGAGCTGTTTTTT. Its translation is CASSPSWPGELFF.

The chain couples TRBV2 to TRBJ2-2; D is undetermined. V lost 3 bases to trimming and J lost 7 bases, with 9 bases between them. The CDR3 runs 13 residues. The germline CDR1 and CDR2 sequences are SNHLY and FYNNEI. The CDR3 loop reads CASSDVRSGELFF. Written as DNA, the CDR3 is TGTGCCAGCAGTGACGTCAGAAGCGGGGAGCTGTTTTTT.

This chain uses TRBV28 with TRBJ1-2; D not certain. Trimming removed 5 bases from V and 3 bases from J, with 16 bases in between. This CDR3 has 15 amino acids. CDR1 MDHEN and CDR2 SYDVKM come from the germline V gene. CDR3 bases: TGTGCCAGCAGTCCCATTGGGAGGTCCGACTATGGCTACACCTTC. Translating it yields CASSPIGRSDYGYTF.